The rows below give T cell receptor beta chains drawn from one sample of a study of graft-versus-host responses after intestinal transplantation. Their specific antigens are unknown. Sequencing used immunoSEQ multiplex PCR; TCRdb keeps in-frame clones, though not all of them. The data hold tens of thousands of clones, with 90% observed a single time. Material: unstimulated CD8+ T cells sorted from spleen or lymph node cells, obtained before intestinal transplant. The receptors stem from a human donor who received an intestinal transplant. Both conserved end residues are part of each CDR3. A D gene is named only where the DNA matches it firmly. For some rows the clone size is stated as once, few or many, or as a class when expanded; others skip it.

clone_size j_call v_call d_call cdr3_nt cdr3_aa
. TRBJ2-7 TRBV2 TRBD1 TGTGCCAGCACCTGGACAGGATTCTACGAGCAGTACTTC CASTWTGFYEQYF
. TRBJ2-5 TRBV21-1 . TGTGCCAGCGGGACTCAGCGGGGGGTGGACGAGACCCAGTACTTC CASGTQRGVDETQYF
. TRBJ2-1 TRBV4-1 TRBD2 TGCGCCACCACCCCCAACCGGGGGGATGAGCAGTTCTTC CATTPNRGDEQFF
. TRBJ2-7 TRBV7-9 TRBD2 TGTGCCAGCGCCTCGGGGGGGTACGAGCAGTACTTC CASASGGYEQYF
. TRBJ2-1 TRBV10-3 . TGTGCCATCAGTGAGTCTGGGACTGATGAGCAGTTCTTC CAISESGTDEQFF
. TRBJ1-2 TRBV12-5 TRBD1 TGTGCTAGTGGCGCCGACAGGGACTATGGCTACACCTTC CASGADRDYGYTF
. TRBJ2-5 TRBV6-1 TRBD2 TGTGCCAGCAGTGGGACCGGGAGCGGGGCCACCCTCGGGACCCAGTACTTC CASSGTGSGATLGTQYF
. TRBJ2-7 TRBV7-8 TRBD1 TGTGCCAGCAGCTTACGGACAGGGTCGCTTCGCGAGCAGTACTTC CASSLRTGSLREQYF
few TRBJ1-3 TRBV11-2 . TGTGCCAGCAGCCGCCTGGGACACCAATACGGAAACACCATATATTTT CASSRLGHQYGNTIYF
. TRBJ2-5 TRBV7-7 . TGTGCTAGCAGCTTAATGCGGGTCGGTGGGCAAGAGACCCAGTACTTC CASSLMRVGGQETQYF
. TRBJ2-1 TRBV11-2 . TGTGCCAGCAGCTTGTTTGGGAGCTCCTACAATGAGCAGTTCTTC CASSLFGSSYNEQFF
. TRBJ1-6 TRBV6-1 TRBD1 TGTGCCAGTACAGGGGGCGACTATAATTCACCCCTCCACTTT CASTGGDYNSPLHF
once TRBJ2-1 TRBV6-5 . TGTGCCAGCACCTCCCCCGGGGCGGGGTCCAATGAGCAGTTCTTC CASTSPGAGSNEQFF
. TRBJ1-4 TRBV6-1 . TGTGCCAGCAGTGACGTGGAGGAAGCAACTAATGAAAAACTGTTTTTT CASSDVEEATNEKLFF
. TRBJ2-1 TRBV4-1 . TGCGCCAGCAGCCAAGATCGGGATCGCAGGTTAGTGCATGAGCAGTTCTTC CASSQDRDRRLVHEQFF
. TRBJ2-5 TRBV2 . TGTGCCAGCTCGAGGTGGCAGGGCGAAGAGACCCAGTACTTC CASSRWQGEETQYF
. TRBJ2-2 TRBV4-2 . TGTGCCAGCAGCCAAGATGAGCTGGGGGCTACCGGGGAGCTGTTTTTT CASSQDELGATGELFF
. TRBJ2-1 TRBV5-6 . TGTGCCAGCAGCTTGCCAGGGCTCCGCAATGAGCAGTTCTTC CASSLPGLRNEQFF
once TRBJ2-3 TRBV7-8 . TGTGCCAGCAGCTTTGACAGATACACAGATACGCAGTATTTT CASSFDRYTDTQYF
. TRBJ2-1 TRBV6-5 . TGTGCCAGCAGTTACAACAGGATAAACTCCTACAATGAGCAGTTCTTC CASSYNRINSYNEQFF
. TRBJ1-1 TRBV19 . TGTGCCAGTAGTCCCCAGGGGCTACCTACTGAAGCTTTCTTT CASSPQGLPTEAFF
. TRBJ2-1 TRBV7-9 . TGTGCCAGCAGCTTAGATTCACCGCTGAGGGGGGGGTACAATGAGCAGTTCTTC CASSLDSPLRGGYNEQFF
. TRBJ2-1 TRBV6-5 . TGTGCCAGCAGTTACTCCCAGGGTCCCCACAATGAGCAGTTCTTC CASSYSQGPHNEQFF
. TRBJ2-7 TRBV29-1 TRBD2 TGCAGCGTAGCTCCCCCGGGACTAGCGGTGCCCTACGAGCAGTACTTC CSVAPPGLAVPYEQYF
once TRBJ1-2 TRBV5-1 TRBD1 TGCGCCAGCAGCCTTGGGGACAGGGGGCTAGGCTATGGCTACACCTTC CASSLGDRGLGYGYTF
. TRBJ2-7 TRBV7-9 . TGTGCCAGCAGCTTTGGGGCGGGGGCCGAGCAGTACTTC CASSFGAGAEQYF
. TRBJ2-7 TRBV4-1 . TGCGCCAGCAGCCAAGAGTTCGGGGGAAATTGGAACGAGCAGTACTTC CASSQEFGGNWNEQYF
. TRBJ2-7 TRBV6-1 . TGTGCCAGCAGTGAAGCGTTGACAGGCTACGAGCAGTACTTC CASSEALTGYEQYF
. TRBJ2-3 TRBV9 . TGTGCCAGCAGCCCAGGGACTCGGGGCCAGCAGTATTTT CASSPGTRGQQYF
. TRBJ1-6 TRBV4-1 . TGCGCCAGCAGCCAAGGCCCACCCCCGGGTAATTCACCCCTCCACTTT CASSQGPPPGNSPLHF
. TRBJ1-5 TRBV15 . TGTGCCACCAGCAGAGATCTGGGCTCTTCTAGCAATCAGCCCCAGCATTTT CATSRDLGSSSNQPQHF
. TRBJ1-4 TRBV7-9 TRBD1 TGTGCCAGCAGCCCATGGGACAGGTCTAATGAAAAACTGTTTTTT CASSPWDRSNEKLFF
. TRBJ2-5 TRBV18 TRBD1 TGTGCCAGCTCACCACCGGTACAGGGGGCAAGCGAGACCCAGTACTTC CASSPPVQGASETQYF
. TRBJ2-7 TRBV5-6 . TGTGCCAGCAGCTCTGACAGGTACTCCTACGAGCAGTACTTC CASSSDRYSYEQYF
once TRBJ1-5 TRBV4-1 . TGCGCCAGCAGCCAAGTGGAGGGAGGGGCAGATCAGCCCCAGCATTTT CASSQVEGGADQPQHF
. TRBJ2-7 TRBV11-2 TRBD1 TGTGCCAGCAGCTTTGGACAGGGTATGGACGAGCAGTACTTC CASSFGQGMDEQYF
. TRBJ2-1 TRBV19 TRBD1 TGTGCCAGTATCGACCGGGACAGGGGAAAACACAATGAGCAGTTCTTC CASIDRDRGKHNEQFF
. TRBJ1-6 TRBV13 . TGTGCCAGCAGCTTAGCGGGCTCCTATAATTCACCCCTCCACTTT CASSLAGSYNSPLHF
. TRBJ1-2 TRBV10-2 TRBD1 TGCGCCAGCTTCAGGACAGGGCCCTGGGATGGCTACACCTTC CASFRTGPWDGYTF
. TRBJ2-7 TRBV7-9 TRBD1 TGTGCCAGCAGCCCAGGGGGCGAGCAGTACTTC CASSPGGEQYF
once TRBJ2-1 TRBV10-3 TRBD2 TGTGCCATACAGATAGCGGGGGGGCACAATGAGCAGTTCTTC CAIQIAGGHNEQFF
. TRBJ2-7 TRBV9 . TGTGCCAGCAGCGAGGGGTACAGTTCCTACGAGCAGTACTTC CASSEGYSSYEQYF
. TRBJ1-2 TRBV4-1 TRBD1 TGCGCCAGCAGCCAAGGTGGGACAGGAGATGGCTACACCTTC CASSQGGTGDGYTF
. TRBJ1-2 TRBV5-5 TRBD1 TGTGCCAGCAGCTTTAATAATTTCGGGACAGGGGACTATGGCTACACCTTC CASSFNNFGTGDYGYTF
. TRBJ1-1 TRBV16 . TGTGCCAGCAGCCCCTGGGGGGGGAACACTGAAGCTTTCTTT CASSPWGGNTEAFF